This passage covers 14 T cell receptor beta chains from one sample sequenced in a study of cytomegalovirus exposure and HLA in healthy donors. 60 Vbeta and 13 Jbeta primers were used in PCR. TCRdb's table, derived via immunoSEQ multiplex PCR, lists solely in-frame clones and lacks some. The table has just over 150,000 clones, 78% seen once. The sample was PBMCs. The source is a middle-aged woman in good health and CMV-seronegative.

The CDR3: CASSSGPWSGRSYEQYF. In DNA, the CDR3 is TGTGCCAGCAGCTCGGGTCCTTGGAGCGGGAGGTCCTACGAGCAGTACTTC. The genes are TRBV5-6 and TRBJ2-7, with TRBD2 matching 9 bases. After removal of 3 bases from V and 1 base from J, the junction contained 11 bases not matched to a gene. The CDR3 covers 17 residues. Germline V lookup: CDR1 SGHDT, CDR2 YYEEEE.

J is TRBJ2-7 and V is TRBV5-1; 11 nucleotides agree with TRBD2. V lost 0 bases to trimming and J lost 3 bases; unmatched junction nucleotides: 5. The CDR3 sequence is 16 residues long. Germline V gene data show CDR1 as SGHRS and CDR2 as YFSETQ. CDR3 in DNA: TGCGCCAGCAGCTTGGGGGATCTAGCGGGGGGCTACGAGCAGTACTTC. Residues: CASSLGDLAGGYEQYF.

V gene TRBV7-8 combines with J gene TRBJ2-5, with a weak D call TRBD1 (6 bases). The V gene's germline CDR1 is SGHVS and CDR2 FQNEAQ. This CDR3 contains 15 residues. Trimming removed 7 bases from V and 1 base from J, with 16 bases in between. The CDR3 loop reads CASTLSGGIQETQYF. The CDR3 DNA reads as TGTGCCAGCACCCTTAGTGGGGGCATCCAAGAGACCCAGTACTTC.

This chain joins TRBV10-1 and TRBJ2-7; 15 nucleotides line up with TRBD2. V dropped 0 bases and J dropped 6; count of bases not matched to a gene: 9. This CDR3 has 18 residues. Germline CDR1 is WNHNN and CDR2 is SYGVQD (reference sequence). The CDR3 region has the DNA TGCGCCAGCAGTGAGTCGACAGGACTAGCGGGGGGGCCGTTCGAGCAGTACTTC. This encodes CASSESTGLAGGPFEQYF.

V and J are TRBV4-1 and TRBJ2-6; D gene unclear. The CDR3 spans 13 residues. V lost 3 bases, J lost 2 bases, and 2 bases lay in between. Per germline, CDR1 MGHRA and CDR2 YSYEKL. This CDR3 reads CASSHAGANVLTF. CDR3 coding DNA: TGCGCCAGCAGCCACGCTGGGGCCAACGTCCTGACTTTC.

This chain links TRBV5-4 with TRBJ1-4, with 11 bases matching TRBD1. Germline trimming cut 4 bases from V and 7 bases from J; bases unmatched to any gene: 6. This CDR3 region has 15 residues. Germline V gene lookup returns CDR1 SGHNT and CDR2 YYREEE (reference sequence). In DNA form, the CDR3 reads TGTGCCAGCAGCGTCCCGGGACAGGGGGGTGAAAAACTGTTTTTT. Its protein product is CASSVPGQGGEKLFF.

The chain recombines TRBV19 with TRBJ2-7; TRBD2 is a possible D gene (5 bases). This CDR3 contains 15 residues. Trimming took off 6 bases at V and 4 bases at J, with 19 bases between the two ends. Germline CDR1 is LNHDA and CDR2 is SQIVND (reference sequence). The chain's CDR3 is CASRSRGVLEYEQYF. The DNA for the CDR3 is TGTGCCAGTAGGAGTCGGGGAGTCCTTGAGTACGAGCAGTACTTC.

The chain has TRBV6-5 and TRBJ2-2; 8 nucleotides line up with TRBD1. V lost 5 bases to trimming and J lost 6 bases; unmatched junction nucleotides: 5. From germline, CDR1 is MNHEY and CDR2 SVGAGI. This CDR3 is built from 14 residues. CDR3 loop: CASSGTGVAGELFF. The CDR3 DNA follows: TGTGCCAGCAGTGGGACAGGCGTGGCCGGGGAGCTGTTTTTT.

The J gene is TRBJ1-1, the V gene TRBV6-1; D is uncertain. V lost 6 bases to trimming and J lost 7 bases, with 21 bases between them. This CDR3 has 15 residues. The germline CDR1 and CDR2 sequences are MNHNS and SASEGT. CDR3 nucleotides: TGTGCCAGCAGAAACACTCGTGACACCACCCATGAAGCTTTCTTT. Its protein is CASRNTRDTTHEAFF.

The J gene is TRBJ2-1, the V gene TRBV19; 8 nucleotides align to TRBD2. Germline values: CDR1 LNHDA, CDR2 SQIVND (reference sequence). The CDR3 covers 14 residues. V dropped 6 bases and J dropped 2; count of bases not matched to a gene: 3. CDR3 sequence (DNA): TGTGCCAGTAGCGGGGGGGGCACCTACAATGAGCAGTTCTTC. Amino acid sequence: CASSGGGTYNEQFF.

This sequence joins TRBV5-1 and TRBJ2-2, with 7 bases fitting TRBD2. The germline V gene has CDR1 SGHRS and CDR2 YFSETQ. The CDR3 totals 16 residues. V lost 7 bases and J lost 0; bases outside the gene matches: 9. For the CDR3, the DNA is TGCGCCAGCGGGCCTGACGGGGGGTCGAACACCGGGGAGCTGTTTTTT. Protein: CASGPDGGSNTGELFF. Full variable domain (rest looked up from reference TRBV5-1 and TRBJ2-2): KAGVTQTPRYLIKTRGQQVTLSCSPISGHRSVSWYQQTPGQGLQFLFEYFSETQRNKGNFPGRFSGRQFSNSRSEMNVSTLELGDSALYLCASGPDGGSNTGELFFGEGSRLTVL.

The CDR3 is CASSRLQGPWEQYF. The CDR3 DNA is TGTGCCAGCTCACGACTCCAGGGGCCCTGGGAGCAGTACTTC. The chain combines TRBV18 with TRBJ2-5; TRBD1 might be the D (6 bases). The CDR3 loop spans 14 amino acids. Germline lookup yields CDR1 KGHSH and CDR2 LQKENI. Trimming shortened V by 4 bases and J by 11 bases, and 20 bases separated the two germline ends. Combining the CDR3 with reference TRBV18 and TRBJ2-5 gives the whole variable domain NAGVMQNPRHLVRRRGQEARLRCSPMKGHSHVYWYRQLPEEGLKFMVYLQKENIIDESGMPKERFSAEFPKEGPSILRIQQVVRGDSAAYFCASSRLQGPWEQYFGPGTRLLVL.

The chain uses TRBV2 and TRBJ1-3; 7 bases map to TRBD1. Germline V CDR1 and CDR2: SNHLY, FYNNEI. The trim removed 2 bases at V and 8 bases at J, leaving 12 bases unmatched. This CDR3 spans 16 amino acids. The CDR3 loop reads CASSETGAYGLDTIYF. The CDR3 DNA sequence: TGTGCCAGCAGTGAAACAGGGGCCTATGGGTTGGACACCATATATTTT.

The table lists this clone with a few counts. CDR3 bases: TGCGCCAGCACAGGGGTAGAGCAGTACTTC. It codes for CASTGVEQYF. This chain uses TRBV23-1 with TRBJ2-7; D perhaps matches TRBD1 (6 bases). TRBV23-1 falls under the ORF class, with uncertain function. V lost 7 bases, J lost 7 bases, and 8 bases lay in between. This CDR3 is 10 amino acids long.